This note documents a single T cell receptor (beta chain) sequence. Its antigen remains unknown. The sample belongs to a study of OX40 agonist ivuxolimab in advanced cancers. Overall study results and limits: Expanded clones belonging to CD8+ T cells outnumbered, on average, those of CD4+. Doses of 0.1 to 3.0 mg/kg were accompanied by clonal expansion of CD4+ and CD8+ blood T cells by week 6. Certain nonresponders likewise exhibited a low normalized T-cell clonal expansion.

The CDR3 extends over 13 amino acids. CDR1 and CDR2 (germline): SGHVS, FNYEAQ. The V and J ends lost 1 base and 8 bases respectively, with 11 bases between them. Assay used: immunoSEQ multiplex PCR; TCRdb lists only in-frame clones, some missing. The sample has some 41,000 clones, about 85% seen once; the top ten hold roughly a sixth. This sample comprised CD4+ or CD8+ T cells sorted from blood, obtained in a trial of the OX40 agonist ivuxolimab. The receptor comes from an adult with an advanced solid tumor such as melanoma, head and neck, liver or kidney cancer. The chain carries TRBV7-6 and TRBJ1-2, with D perhaps TRBD1 (6 bases). In nucleotides, the CDR3 is TGTGCCAGCAGCTTAGGGGGACAAGGAGGCTACACCTTC. This encodes CASSLGGQGGYTF. Combining the CDR3 with reference TRBV7-6 and TRBJ1-2 gives the whole variable domain GAGVSQSPRYKVTKRGQDVALRCDPISGHVSLYWYRQALGQGPEFLTYFNYEAQQDKSGLPNDRFSAERPEGSISTLTIQRTEQRDSAMYRCASSLGGQGGYTFGSGTRLTVV.